This TCR beta chain originates from a study of blood T cell repertoires in COVID-19. V shed 5 bases and J shed 4 bases, with 8 bases lying between them. Germline V gene sequence: CDR1 SGHNT, CDR2 YENEEA. The CDR3 is made up of 13 amino acids. The method was immunoSEQ multiplex PCR; TCRdb's version includes in-frame clones alone and lacks a portion of them. Of 130,000 to 150,000 clones in the sample, around nine tenths were seen once. Sequenced sample: peripheral blood. The sequence was obtained from a woman in her forties or fifties with acute or convalescent COVID-19. This sequence joins TRBV11-3 and TRBJ2-2, with D possibly being TRBD1 (5 bases). CDR3 DNA sequence: TGTGCCAGCAGCGAAGACAGCACCGGGGAGCTGTTTTTT. This gives the protein CASSEDSTGELFF.